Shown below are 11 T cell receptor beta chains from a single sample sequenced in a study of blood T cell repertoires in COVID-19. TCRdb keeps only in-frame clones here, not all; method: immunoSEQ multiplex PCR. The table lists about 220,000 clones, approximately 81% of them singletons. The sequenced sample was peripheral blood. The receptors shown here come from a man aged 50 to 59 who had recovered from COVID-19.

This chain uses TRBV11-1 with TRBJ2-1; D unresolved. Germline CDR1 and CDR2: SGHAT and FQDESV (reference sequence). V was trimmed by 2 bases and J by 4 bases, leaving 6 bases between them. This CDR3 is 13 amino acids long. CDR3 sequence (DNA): TGTGCCAGCAGCTTAAAACTGTACAATGAGCAGTTCTTC. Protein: CASSLKLYNEQFF.

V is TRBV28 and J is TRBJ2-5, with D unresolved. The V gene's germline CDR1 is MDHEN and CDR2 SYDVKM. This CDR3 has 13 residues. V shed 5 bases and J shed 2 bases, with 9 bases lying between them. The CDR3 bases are TGTGCCAGCAGTCAATGGAGTCAAGAGACCCAGTACTTC. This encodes CASSQWSQETQYF. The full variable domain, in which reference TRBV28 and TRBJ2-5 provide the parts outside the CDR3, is DVKVTQSSRYLVKRTGEKVFLECVQDMDHENMFWYRQDPGLGLRLIYFSYDVKMKEKGDIPEGYSVSREKKERFSLILESASTNQTSMYLCASSQWSQETQYFGPGTRLLVL.

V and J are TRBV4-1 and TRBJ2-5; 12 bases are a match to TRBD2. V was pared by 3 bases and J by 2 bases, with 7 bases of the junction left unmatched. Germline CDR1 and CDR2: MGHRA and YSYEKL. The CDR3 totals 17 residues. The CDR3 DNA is TGCGCCAGCAGCCAGGGAACCGGGACTAGCGGGCAAGAGACCCAGTACTTC. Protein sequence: CASSQGTGTSGQETQYF.

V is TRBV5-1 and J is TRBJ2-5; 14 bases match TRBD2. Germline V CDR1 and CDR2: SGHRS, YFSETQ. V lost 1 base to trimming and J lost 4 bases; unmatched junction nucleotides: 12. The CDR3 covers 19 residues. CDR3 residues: CASSLWPPGLAGVPETQYF. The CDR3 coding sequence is TGCGCCAGCAGCTTGTGGCCCCCGGGACTAGCGGGAGTCCCAGAGACCCAGTACTTC.

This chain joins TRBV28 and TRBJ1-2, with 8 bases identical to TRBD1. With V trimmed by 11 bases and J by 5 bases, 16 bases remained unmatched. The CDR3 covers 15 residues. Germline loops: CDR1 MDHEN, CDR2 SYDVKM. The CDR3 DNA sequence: TGTGCCGTACAGGGGACAGGTCTTATTAGGTATGGCTACACCTTC. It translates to CAVQGTGLIRYGYTF.

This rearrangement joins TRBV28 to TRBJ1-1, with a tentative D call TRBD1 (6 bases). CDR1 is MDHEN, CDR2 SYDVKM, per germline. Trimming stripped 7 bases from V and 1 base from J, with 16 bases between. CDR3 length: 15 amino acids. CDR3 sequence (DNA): TGTGCCAGCACCTTAGGGGCAGGGGCGAACACTGAAGCTTTCTTT. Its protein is CASTLGAGANTEAFF.

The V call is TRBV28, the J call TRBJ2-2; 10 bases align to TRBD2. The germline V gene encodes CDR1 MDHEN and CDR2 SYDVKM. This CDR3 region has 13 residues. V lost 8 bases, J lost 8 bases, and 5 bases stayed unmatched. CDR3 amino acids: CASRASGSGELFF. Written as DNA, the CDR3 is TGTGCCAGCCGGGCTAGCGGGAGTGGGGAGCTGTTTTTT.

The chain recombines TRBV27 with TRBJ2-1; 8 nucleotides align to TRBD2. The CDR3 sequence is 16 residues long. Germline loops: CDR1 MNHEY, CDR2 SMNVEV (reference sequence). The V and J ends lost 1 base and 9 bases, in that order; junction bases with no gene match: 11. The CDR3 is CASSLWTSTRGVEQFF. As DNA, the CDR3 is TGTGCCAGCAGTTTATGGACTAGCACCCGGGGGGTTGAGCAGTTCTTC.

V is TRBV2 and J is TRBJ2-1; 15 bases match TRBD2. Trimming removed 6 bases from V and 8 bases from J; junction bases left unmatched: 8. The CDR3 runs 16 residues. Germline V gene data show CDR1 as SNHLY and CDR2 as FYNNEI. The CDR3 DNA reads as TGTGCCAGCAGGGGCGGGACTAGCGGGAGGAGTTATGAGCAGTTCTTC. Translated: CASRGGTSGRSYEQFF.

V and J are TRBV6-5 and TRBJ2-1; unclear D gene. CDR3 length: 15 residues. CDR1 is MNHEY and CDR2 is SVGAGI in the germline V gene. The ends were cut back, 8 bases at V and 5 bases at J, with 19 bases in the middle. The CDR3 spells CASAPWVGPNNEQFF. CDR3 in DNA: TGTGCCAGCGCCCCCTGGGTGGGCCCCAACAATGAGCAGTTCTTC.

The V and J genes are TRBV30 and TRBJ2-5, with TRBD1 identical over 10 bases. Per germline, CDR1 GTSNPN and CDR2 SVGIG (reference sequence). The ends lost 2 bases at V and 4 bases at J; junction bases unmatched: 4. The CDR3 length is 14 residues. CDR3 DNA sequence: TGTGCCTGGAGTTGGGGACAGGGGTTAGAGACCCAGTACTTC. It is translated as CAWSWGQGLETQYF.